This is a list of T cell receptor beta chains from one sample in a study of OX40 agonist ivuxolimab in advanced cancers. Generated by immunoSEQ multiplex PCR, the TCRdb table keeps only in-frame clones and is missing some. The table shows tens of thousands of clones, with around 83% occurring only once. Sequenced here: CD4+ or CD8+ T cells sorted from blood, sampled in a trial of the OX40 agonist ivuxolimab. The receptors stem from an adult with an advanced solid tumor such as melanoma, head and neck, liver or kidney cancer. The CDR3 runs from the conserved cysteine through the conserved F or W. Each record gives: D gene, V gene, J gene, clone size, CDR3 protein, CDR3 DNA. The D gene is left open where the match is weak. Not every row has a clone size; where given, it reads once, few, many or a size class.

d_gene: TRBD2
v_gene: TRBV5-1
j_gene: TRBJ2-3
abundance: -
CDR3aa: CASSFGLAGGPDTQYF
CDR3nt: TGCGCCAGCAGCTTCGGACTAGCGGGGGGTCCAGATACGCAGTATTTT

d_gene: TRBD2
v_gene: TRBV9
j_gene: TRBJ2-6
abundance: once
CDR3aa: CASSVGLAGSSGANVLTF
CDR3nt: TGTGCCAGCAGCGTAGGACTAGCGGGGTCCTCTGGGGCCAACGTCCTGACTTTC

d_gene: TRBD1
v_gene: TRBV5-8
j_gene: TRBJ2-7
abundance: -
CDR3aa: CASSARTGGFYEQYF
CDR3nt: TGTGCCAGCAGCGCAAGGACAGGGGGCTTTTACGAGCAGTACTTC

d_gene: -
v_gene: TRBV18
j_gene: TRBJ1-5
abundance: -
CDR3aa: CASSRGSFNQPQHF
CDR3nt: TGTGCCAGCTCACGTGGGTCTTTCAATCAGCCCCAGCATTTT

d_gene: TRBD1
v_gene: TRBV7-8
j_gene: TRBJ1-4
abundance: -
CDR3aa: CASSLGQGFNEKLFF
CDR3nt: TGTGCCAGCAGCTTGGGACAGGGGTTTAATGAAAAACTGTTTTTT

d_gene: TRBD1
v_gene: TRBV7-9
j_gene: TRBJ2-5
abundance: -
CDR3aa: CASTPGTGGLETQYF
CDR3nt: TGTGCCAGCACCCCCGGGACAGGGGGCCTTGAGACCCAGTACTTC

d_gene: -
v_gene: TRBV28
j_gene: TRBJ1-6
abundance: -
CDR3aa: CASSKPRASPLHF
CDR3nt: TGTGCCAGCAGCAAACCCAGGGCTTCACCCCTCCACTTT

d_gene: -
v_gene: TRBV5-6
j_gene: TRBJ1-1
abundance: -
CDR3aa: CASSLGTEAFF
CDR3nt: TGTGCCAGCAGCTTAGGCACTGAAGCTTTCTTT

d_gene: -
v_gene: TRBV10-3
j_gene: TRBJ2-2
abundance: -
CDR3aa: CAIGKVETGELFF
CDR3nt: TGTGCCATCGGGAAGGTGGAGACCGGGGAGCTGTTTTTT

d_gene: -
v_gene: TRBV7-9
j_gene: TRBJ1-2
abundance: -
CDR3aa: CASSPHLDSGGYTF
CDR3nt: TGTGCCAGCAGCCCACACCTTGACAGTGGCGGCTACACCTTC

d_gene: -
v_gene: TRBV6-4
j_gene: TRBJ1-6
abundance: few
CDR3aa: CASSVSEGRSPLHF
CDR3nt: TGTGCCAGCAGTGTGTCGGAGGGCCGATCACCCCTCCACTTT